This T cell receptor beta chain is from a study of cytomegalovirus exposure and HLA in healthy donors. The PCR used 60 Vbeta and 13 Jbeta primers. Data came from immunoSEQ multiplex PCR; TCRdb stores just in-frame clones and leaves some out. The sample yields about 43,000 clones, 64% seen once. The sequence was obtained from a human donor in good health. The sequencing sample was made of PBMCs.

CDR3 nucleotides: TGTGCCAGCAGTGAACAGGCCTTCCCTGGAAACACCATATATTTT. Protein: CASSEQAFPGNTIYF. This chain uses TRBV6-1 with TRBJ1-3; D is unresolved. The germline V gene encodes CDR1 MNHNS and CDR2 SASEGT. Deletions cut 2 bases from V and 2 bases from J, with 10 bases between. The CDR3 consists of 15 residues.